The sequence of this T cell receptor beta chain was determined in a study of technical replicates of blood from four donors. Germline V CDR1 and CDR2: WNHNN, SYGVQD (reference sequence). Trimming removed 0 bases from V and 2 bases from J; junction bases left unmatched: 4. The CDR3 length is 16 residues. Data came from immunoSEQ multiplex PCR; TCRdb stores just in-frame clones and leaves some out. The sample lists about 89,000 clones, about 94% occurring once. The TCR comes from a human donor in good health. This rearrangement joins TRBV10-1 to TRBJ2-7, with 10 bases identical to TRBD2. Input material: T cells isolated from PBMCs. CDR3: CASSESHTSGTYEQYF. The CDR3 region has the DNA TGCGCCAGCAGTGAGTCGCACACTAGCGGGACCTACGAGCAGTACTTC.